The 16 T cell receptor beta chains below come from one sample, sequenced in a study of CD8+ T cells in alopecia areata. The treatment was: oral pan-JAK inhibitor, 5-10 mg twice daily. Following extraction, RNA underwent reverse transcription to cDNA, which served as the sequencing template. The protocol was immunoSEQ multiplex PCR, while the TCRdb copy is restricted to in-frame clones and leaves out a portion. The table has about 250,000 clones, 45% to 70% seen once; the top ten hold about 0.88%. The material was CD4+ T cells sorted from blood, obtained around week 53, from a patient treated with tofacitinib. These receptors were obtained from a human donor with alopecia areata.

This rearrangement joins TRBV29-1 to TRBJ1-1; D is uncertain. The CDR3 is made up of 13 amino acids. V was pared by 5 bases and J by 0 bases, with 10 bases between. Per the germline V gene, CDR1 is SQVTM and CDR2 is ANQGSEA. CDR3 nucleotide sequence: TGCAGCGTTCAAACGTCTATGAACACTGAAGCTTTCTTT. Translated, it gives CSVQTSMNTEAFF.

This clone showed up just a few times. This sequence joins TRBV7-2 and TRBJ2-4; D is unclear. The CDR3 is 14 amino acids. The germline V and J ends were trimmed by 1 base and 3 bases, with 7 bases remaining between them. Germline CDR1 SGHTA, CDR2 FQGNSA. The chain's CDR3 is CASSLGLRKNIQYF. The DNA for the CDR3 is TGTGCCAGCAGCTTAGGCCTGCGCAAAAACATTCAGTACTTC.

This clone has only a few counts. This chain joins TRBV30 and TRBJ1-6; D gene uncertain. The CDR3 totals 14 residues. V shed 0 bases and J shed 8 bases, with 11 bases lying between them. Germline CDR1 and CDR2: GTSNPN and SVGIG (reference sequence). In DNA, the CDR3 is TGTGCCTGGAGTGTACTTGTAGGAGATTCACCCCTCCACTTT. Amino acid sequence: CAWSVLVGDSPLHF.

The chain has TRBV7-3 and TRBJ2-5, with TRBD2 identical over 13 bases. Germline CDR1 is SGHTA and CDR2 is FQGTGA. The CDR3 extends over 17 amino acids. Germline trimming cut 5 bases from V and 2 bases from J; bases unmatched to any gene: 8. For the CDR3, the DNA is TGTGCCAGCAGCCCAGCCGGACTAGCGGGAGTACAAGAGACCCAGTACTTC. Residues: CASSPAGLAGVQETQYF.

This clone was seen a handful of times. The genes are TRBV14 and TRBJ2-7; D remains ambiguous. Germline V lookup: CDR1 SGHDN, CDR2 FVKESK. The CDR3 contains 13 residues. V dropped 4 bases and J dropped 1 base, with 8 bases sitting between them. CDR3 bases: TGTGCCAGCAGCCGGACGGTTTCCTACGAGCAGTACTTC. Translated, it gives CASSRTVSYEQYF.

This clone has a single count. V usage is TRBV30 and J usage is TRBJ1-1; a weak D match, TRBD1 (5 bases). CDR1 and CDR2 (germline): GTSNPN, SVGIG (reference sequence). This CDR3 spans 13 amino acids. Trimming removed 7 bases from V and 0 bases from J, with 12 bases in between. CDR3: CASVGHLNTEAFF. For the CDR3, the DNA is TGTGCCTCAGTAGGACACTTGAACACTGAAGCTTTCTTT.

This clone was seen more than once but under ten times. The V gene is TRBV6-1, the J gene TRBJ1-2; no firm D call. With 3 bases removed from V and 8 bases from J, the gap between germline ends came to 10 bases. Germline lookup yields CDR1 MNHNS and CDR2 SASEGT. This CDR3 spans 12 amino acids. In DNA form, the CDR3 reads TGTGCCAGCAGTGAGACCAGTTACGGCTACACCTTC. It specifies CASSETSYGYTF.

The chain combines TRBV9 with TRBJ1-1; D is unresolved. The ends were cut back, 1 base at V and 0 bases at J, with 7 bases in the middle. The CDR3 has 14 residues. The germline V gene has CDR1 SGDLS and CDR2 YYNGEE. The chain's CDR3 is CASSVSPMNTEAFF. In DNA form, the CDR3 reads TGTGCCAGCAGCGTAAGCCCCATGAACACTGAAGCTTTCTTT.

This clone was recorded only once. The chain couples TRBV2 to TRBJ1-1; 8 bases are shared with TRBD1. V dropped 5 bases and J dropped 1; count of bases not matched to a gene: 6. The length of the CDR3 is 15 residues. Germline V gene sequence: CDR1 SNHLY, CDR2 FYNNEI. The CDR3 region is CASSRTGTGNTEAFF. DNA of the CDR3: TGTGCCAGCAGTCGGACCGGGACAGGGAACACTGAAGCTTTCTTT.

This chain uses TRBV15 with TRBJ2-5; D might be TRBD1 or TRBD2, each matching 5 bases. The CDR3 has 14 amino acids. Per the germline V gene, CDR1 is LNHNV and CDR2 is YYDKDF (reference sequence). V was trimmed by 1 base and J by 4 bases, leaving 10 bases between them. The CDR3 sequence: CATSRVEGLETQYF. CDR3 DNA: TGTGCCACCAGCAGAGTCGAGGGGTTAGAGACCCAGTACTTC.

The CDR3 protein is CASSFGTGNYGYTF. For the CDR3, the DNA is TGTGCCAGCAGCTTCGGGACAGGGAACTATGGCTACACCTTC. V usage is TRBV7-2 and J usage is TRBJ1-2; TRBD1 agrees at 9 bases. The CDR3 is made up of 14 amino acids. Per the germline V gene, CDR1 is SGHTA and CDR2 is FQGNSA. Trimming at V came to 3 bases and at J to 2 bases, leaving 1 base not matched to a gene.

The chain couples TRBV4-2 to TRBJ2-4, with 7 nucleotides matching TRBD1. The V and J ends lost 2 bases and 1 base, in that order; junction bases with no gene match: 5. The germline V gene encodes CDR1 LGHNA and CDR2 YNFKEQ. The CDR3 runs 16 residues. CDR3 amino acids: CASSQPLRGAKNIQYF. The CDR3, as DNA: TGTGCCAGCAGCCAACCCCTCAGGGGGGCCAAAAACATTCAGTACTTC.

This clone was counted a few times. The chain couples TRBV7-9 to TRBJ2-7; D unclear. Trimming took 5 bases from V and 7 from J, leaving 18 bases between them. The germline V gene has CDR1 SEHNR and CDR2 FQNEAQ (reference sequence). The CDR3 covers 14 residues. Here the CDR3 reads CASSPTSSPREQYF. The CDR3 bases are TGTGCCAGCAGCCCAACGTCCAGTCCGAGGGAGCAGTACTTC.

This clone was detected only once. In the same sample, other DNA sequences code for this CDR3. The chain has TRBV30 and TRBJ2-7; 10 bases are shared with TRBD1. From germline, CDR1 is GTSNPN and CDR2 SVGIG (reference sequence). This CDR3 region has 15 residues. Trimming at V came to 4 bases and at J to 5 bases, leaving 11 bases not matched to a gene. The CDR3 coding sequence is TGTGCCTGGAATGATGGACAGGGGGAAAGCCACGAGCAGTACTTC. Protein sequence: CAWNDGQGESHEQYF.

This clone occurred once. Written as DNA, the CDR3 is TGCGCCAGCAGCTTGGACGCCAGGGTAGCTAACTATGGCTACACCTTC. Translated: CASSLDARVANYGYTF. V gene TRBV5-1 combines with J gene TRBJ1-2, with D perhaps matching TRBD1 (5 bases). V was pared by 0 bases and J by 0 bases, with 12 bases between. Germline lookup yields CDR1 SGHRS and CDR2 YFSETQ. This CDR3 has 16 residues.

The V and J genes are TRBV7-9 and TRBJ2-3; a weak D match, TRBD1 (6 bases). There are 17 residues in the CDR3. Germline-derived CDR1 and CDR2 are SEHNR and FQNEAQ (reference sequence). Trimming pared 3 bases from V and 3 bases from J, leaving 19 bases between. The CDR3 nucleotides are TGTGCCAGCAGCTTTAGGCTCGGGACAATAGAGACAGATACGCAGTATTTT. Amino acids: CASSFRLGTIETDTQYF.